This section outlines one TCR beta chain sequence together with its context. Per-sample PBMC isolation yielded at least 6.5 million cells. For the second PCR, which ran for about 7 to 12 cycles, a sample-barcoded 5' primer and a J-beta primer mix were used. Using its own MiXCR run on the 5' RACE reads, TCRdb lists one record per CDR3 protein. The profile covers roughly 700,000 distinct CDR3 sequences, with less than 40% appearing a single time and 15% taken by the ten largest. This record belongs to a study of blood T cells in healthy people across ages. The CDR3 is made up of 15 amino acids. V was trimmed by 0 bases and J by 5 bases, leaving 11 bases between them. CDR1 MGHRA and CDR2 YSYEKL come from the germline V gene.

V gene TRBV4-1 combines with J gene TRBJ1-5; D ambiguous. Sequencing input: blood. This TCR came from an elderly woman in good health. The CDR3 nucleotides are TGCGCCAGCAGCCAAGAGAACCGACCCCATCAGCCCCAGCATTTT. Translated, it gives CASSQENRPHQPQHF.